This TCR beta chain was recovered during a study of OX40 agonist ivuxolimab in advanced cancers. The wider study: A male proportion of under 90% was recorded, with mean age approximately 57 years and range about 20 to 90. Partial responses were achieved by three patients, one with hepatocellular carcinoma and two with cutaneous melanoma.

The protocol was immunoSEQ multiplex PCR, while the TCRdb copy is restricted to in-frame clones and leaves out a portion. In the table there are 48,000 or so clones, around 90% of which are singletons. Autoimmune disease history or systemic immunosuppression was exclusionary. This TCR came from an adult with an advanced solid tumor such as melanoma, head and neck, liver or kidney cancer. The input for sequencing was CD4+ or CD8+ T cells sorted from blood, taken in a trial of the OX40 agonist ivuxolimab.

The CDR3 coding sequence is TGTGCCAGCAGCTTAGGCCTAGCAAGAGAGTACGAGCAGTACTTC. The encoded protein is CASSLGLAREYEQYF. This chain uses TRBV11-2 with TRBJ2-7, with D perhaps TRBD2 (5 bases). The CDR3 spans 15 residues. Trimming shortened V by 1 base and J by 4 bases, and 14 bases separated the two germline ends. CDR1 is SGHAT, CDR2 FQNNGV, per germline.